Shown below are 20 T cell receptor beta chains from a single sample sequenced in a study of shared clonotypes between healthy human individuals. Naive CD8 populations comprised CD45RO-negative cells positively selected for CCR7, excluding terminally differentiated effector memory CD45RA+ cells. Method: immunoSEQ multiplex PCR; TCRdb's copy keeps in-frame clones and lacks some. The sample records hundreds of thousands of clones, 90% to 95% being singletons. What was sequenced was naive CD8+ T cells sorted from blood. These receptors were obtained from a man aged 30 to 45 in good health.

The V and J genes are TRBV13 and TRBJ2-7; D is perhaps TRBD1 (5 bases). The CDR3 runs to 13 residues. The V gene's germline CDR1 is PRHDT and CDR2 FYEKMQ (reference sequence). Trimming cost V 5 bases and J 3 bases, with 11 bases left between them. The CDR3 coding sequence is TGTGCCAGCAGCCCCAGGGTGGTCTACGAGCAGTACTTC. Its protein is CASSPRVVYEQYF.

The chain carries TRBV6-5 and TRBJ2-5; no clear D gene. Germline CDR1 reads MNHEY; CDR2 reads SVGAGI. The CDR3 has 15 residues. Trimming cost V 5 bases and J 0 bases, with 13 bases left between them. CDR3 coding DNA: TGTGCCAGCAGTGTCCTAATGGGATACCAAGAGACCCAGTACTTC. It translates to CASSVLMGYQETQYF.

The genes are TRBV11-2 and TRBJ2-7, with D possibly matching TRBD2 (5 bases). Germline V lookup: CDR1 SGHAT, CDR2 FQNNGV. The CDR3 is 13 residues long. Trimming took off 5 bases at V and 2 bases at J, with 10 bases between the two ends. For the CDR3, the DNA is TGTGCCAGCAGCGTCCGACTAACCTACGAGCAGTACTTC. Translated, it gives CASSVRLTYEQYF.

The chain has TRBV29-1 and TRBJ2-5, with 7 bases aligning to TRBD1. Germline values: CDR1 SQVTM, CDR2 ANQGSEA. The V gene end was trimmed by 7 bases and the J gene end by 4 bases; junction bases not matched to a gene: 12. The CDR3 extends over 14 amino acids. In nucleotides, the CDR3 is TGCAGCGCCCGCGTCGACAGGGCTGGAGAGACCCAGTACTTC. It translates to CSARVDRAGETQYF.

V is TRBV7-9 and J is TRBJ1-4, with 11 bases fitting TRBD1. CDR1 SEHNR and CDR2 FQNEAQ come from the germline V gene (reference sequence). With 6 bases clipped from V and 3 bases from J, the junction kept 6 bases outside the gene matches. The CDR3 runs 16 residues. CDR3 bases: TGTGCCAGCAGTTCCGGGACAGGGGGGGCTAATGAAAAACTGTTTTTT. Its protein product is CASSSGTGGANEKLFF.

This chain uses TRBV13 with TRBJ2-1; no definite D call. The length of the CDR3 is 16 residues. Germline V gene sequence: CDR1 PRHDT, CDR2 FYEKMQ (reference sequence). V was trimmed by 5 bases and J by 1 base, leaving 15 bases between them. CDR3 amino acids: CASSEVGEWSYNEQFF. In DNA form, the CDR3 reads TGTGCCAGCAGCGAGGTCGGTGAGTGGTCCTACAATGAGCAGTTCTTC.

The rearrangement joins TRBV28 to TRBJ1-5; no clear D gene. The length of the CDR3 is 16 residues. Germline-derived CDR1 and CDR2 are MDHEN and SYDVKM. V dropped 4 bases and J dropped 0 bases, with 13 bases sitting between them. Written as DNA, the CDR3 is TGTGCCAGCAGTTCGCGGCAGCCTCATAGCAATCAGCCCCAGCATTTT. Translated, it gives CASSSRQPHSNQPQHF.

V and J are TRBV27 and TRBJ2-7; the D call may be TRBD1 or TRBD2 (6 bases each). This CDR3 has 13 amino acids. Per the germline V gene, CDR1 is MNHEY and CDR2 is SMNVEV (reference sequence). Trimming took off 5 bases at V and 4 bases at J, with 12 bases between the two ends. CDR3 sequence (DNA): TGTGCCAGCAGTACCCAAGGGGGGTACGAGCAGTACTTC. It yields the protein CASSTQGGYEQYF.

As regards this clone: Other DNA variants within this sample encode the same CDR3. CDR3 nucleotides: TGTGCCAGCAGCTTGGACAGGGGGGCCAATCAGCCCCAGCATTTT. It translates to CASSLDRGANQPQHF. The J gene is TRBJ1-5, the V gene TRBV5-5, with 8 bases lining up with TRBD1. CDR1 is SGHKS, CDR2 YYEKEE, per germline (reference sequence). V lost 0 bases and J lost 3; bases outside the gene matches: 2. The CDR3 covers 15 residues.

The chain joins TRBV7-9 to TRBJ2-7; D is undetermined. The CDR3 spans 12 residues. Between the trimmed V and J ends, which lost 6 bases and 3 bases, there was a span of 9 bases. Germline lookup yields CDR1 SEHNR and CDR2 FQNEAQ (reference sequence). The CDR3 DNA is TGTGCCAGCAGTTCAACAGACTACGAGCAGTACTTC. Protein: CASSSTDYEQYF.

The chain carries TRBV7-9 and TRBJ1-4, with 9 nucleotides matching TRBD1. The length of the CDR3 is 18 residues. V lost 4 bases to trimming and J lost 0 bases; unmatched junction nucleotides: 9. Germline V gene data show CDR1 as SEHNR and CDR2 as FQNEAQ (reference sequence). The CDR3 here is CASSSARDRVATNEKLFF. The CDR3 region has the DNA TGTGCCAGCAGCTCCGCTCGGGACAGGGTTGCAACTAATGAAAAACTGTTTTTT.

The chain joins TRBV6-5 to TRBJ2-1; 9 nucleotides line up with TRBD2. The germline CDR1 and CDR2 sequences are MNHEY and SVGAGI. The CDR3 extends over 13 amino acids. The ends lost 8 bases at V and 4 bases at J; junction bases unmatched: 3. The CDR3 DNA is TGTGCCAGCGGACTAGCGCAGTACAATGAGCAGTTCTTC. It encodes CASGLAQYNEQFF.

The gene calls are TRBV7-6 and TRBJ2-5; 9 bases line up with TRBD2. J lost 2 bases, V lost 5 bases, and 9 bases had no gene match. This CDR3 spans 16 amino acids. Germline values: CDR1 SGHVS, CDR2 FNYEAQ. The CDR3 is CASSPWASGIQETQYF. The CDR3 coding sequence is TGTGCCAGCAGCCCGTGGGCTAGCGGGATTCAAGAGACCCAGTACTTC.

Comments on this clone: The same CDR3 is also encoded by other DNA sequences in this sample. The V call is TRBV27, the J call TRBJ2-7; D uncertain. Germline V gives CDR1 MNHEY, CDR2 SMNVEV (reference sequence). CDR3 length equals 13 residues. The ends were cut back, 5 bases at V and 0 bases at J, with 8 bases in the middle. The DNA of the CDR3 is TGTGCCAGCAGTACCTCTTCCTCCTACGAGCAGTACTTC. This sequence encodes CASSTSSSYEQYF.

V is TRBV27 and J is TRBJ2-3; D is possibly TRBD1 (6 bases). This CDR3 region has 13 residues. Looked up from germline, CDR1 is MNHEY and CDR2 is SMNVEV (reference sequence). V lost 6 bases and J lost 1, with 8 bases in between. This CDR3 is CASRRTGTDTQYF. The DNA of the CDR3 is TGTGCCAGCAGACGGACAGGCACAGATACGCAGTATTTT.

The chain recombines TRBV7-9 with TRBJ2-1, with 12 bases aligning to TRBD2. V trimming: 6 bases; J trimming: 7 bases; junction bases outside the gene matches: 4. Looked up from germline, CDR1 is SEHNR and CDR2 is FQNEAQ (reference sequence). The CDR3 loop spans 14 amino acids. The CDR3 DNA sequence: TGTGCCAGCAGAAGACTAGCGGGAGTGAATGAGCAGTTCTTC. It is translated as CASRRLAGVNEQFF.

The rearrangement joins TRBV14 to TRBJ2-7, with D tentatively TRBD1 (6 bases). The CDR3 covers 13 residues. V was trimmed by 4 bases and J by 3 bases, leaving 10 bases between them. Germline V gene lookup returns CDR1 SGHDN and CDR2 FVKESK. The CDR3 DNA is TGTGCCAGCAGCCTAACAGGGTACTACGAGCAGTACTTC. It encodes CASSLTGYYEQYF.

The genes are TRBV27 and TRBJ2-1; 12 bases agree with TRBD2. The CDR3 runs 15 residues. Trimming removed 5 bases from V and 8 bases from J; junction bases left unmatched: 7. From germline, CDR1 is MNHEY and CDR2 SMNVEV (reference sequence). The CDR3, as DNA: TGTGCCAGCAGTCCCGGGACTAGCGGGCTCTATGAGCAGTTCTTC. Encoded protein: CASSPGTSGLYEQFF.

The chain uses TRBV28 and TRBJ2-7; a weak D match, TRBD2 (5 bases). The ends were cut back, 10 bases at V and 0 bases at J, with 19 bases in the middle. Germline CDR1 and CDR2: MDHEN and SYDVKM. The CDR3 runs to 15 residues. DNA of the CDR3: TGTGCCACCAACAAGTTAGCGACGAACTCCTACGAGCAGTACTTC. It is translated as CATNKLATNSYEQYF. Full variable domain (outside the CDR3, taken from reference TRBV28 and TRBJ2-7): DVKVTQSSRYLVKRTGEKVFLECVQDMDHENMFWYRQDPGLGLRLIYFSYDVKMKEKGDIPEGYSVSREKKERFSLILESASTNQTSMYLCATNKLATNSYEQYFGPGTRLTVT.

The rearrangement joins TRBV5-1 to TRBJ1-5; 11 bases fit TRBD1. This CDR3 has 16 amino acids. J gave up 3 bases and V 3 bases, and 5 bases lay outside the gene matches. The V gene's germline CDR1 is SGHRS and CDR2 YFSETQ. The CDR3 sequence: CASSYGTGGVNQPQHF. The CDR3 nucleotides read TGCGCCAGCAGCTACGGGACAGGGGGTGTCAATCAGCCCCAGCATTTT.